The sequence of this T cell receptor beta chain was determined in a study of blood T cell repertoires in COVID-19. Study background: The origin of the acute and convalescent COVID-19 samples was the United States, Italy and Spain. Sample material is recorded as cDNA or gDNA derived from T cells, B-cell-depleted T cells, or PBMCs.

The CDR3 is 18 residues long. V was trimmed by 3 bases and J by 4 bases, leaving 25 bases between them. Germline CDR1 reads SGHTA; CDR2 reads FQGNSA. Per the authors' pipeline: The authors estimated nucleated cell counts from reference gene primer amplification. The method was immunoSEQ multiplex PCR; TCRdb's version includes in-frame clones alone and lacks a portion of them. V, J and clone size are taken as reported in that table, and D and trimming were inferred from the DNA itself. The data show over 200,000 clones, around nine tenths seen once. The sequence derives from a woman aged 55-70 years with acute or convalescent COVID-19. The gene calls are TRBV7-2 and TRBJ2-7, with D possibly matching TRBD2 (5 bases). Sequenced input: peripheral blood. The CDR3 protein is CASSLRVSGTLEVYEQYF. CDR3 nucleotide sequence: TGTGCCAGCAGCTTGAGAGTGAGCGGCACTCTGGAGGTTTACGAGCAGTACTTC. Based on the CDR3 plus reference TRBV7-2 and TRBJ2-7, the full variable domain is GAGVSQSPSNKVTEKGKDVELRCDPISGHTALYWYRQSLGQGLEFLIYFQGNSAPDKSGLPSDRFSAERTGGSVSTLTIQRTQQEDSAVYLCASSLRVSGTLEVYEQYFGPGTRLTVT.